The 5 T cell receptor beta chains in this list originate from one sample, sequenced in a study of T cell responses to AZD1222 COVID-19 vaccine. The data were produced by immunoSEQ multiplex PCR, yet TCRdb's version contains in-frame clones alone and is incomplete. This listing includes about 140,000 clones. Sequenced: peripheral blood. All receptors come from an adult in good health.

The chain uses TRBV30 and TRBJ2-7; TRBD2 matches at 11 bases. The CDR3 sequence is 15 residues long. Germline V gene lookup returns CDR1 GTSNPN and CDR2 SVGIG (reference sequence). J was trimmed by 2 bases and V by 3 bases; bases with no gene match: 6. DNA of the CDR3: TGTGCCTGGAGATCTAGCGGGGGGTACACCTACGAGCAGTACTTC. Amino acids: CAWRSSGGYTYEQYF.

The V gene is TRBV28, the J gene TRBJ1-5; tentatively, D is TRBD1 (5 bases). This CDR3 region has 14 residues. V was trimmed by 6 bases and J by 3 bases, leaving 12 bases between them. Per the germline V gene, CDR1 is MDHEN and CDR2 is SYDVKM. This chain's CDR3 is CASSNGGVNQPQHF. The CDR3 coding sequence is TGTGCCAGCAGCAACGGGGGGGTCAATCAGCCCCAGCATTTT.

V gene TRBV7-9 combines with J gene TRBJ1-2; no clear D gene. Germline V gene sequence: CDR1 SEHNR, CDR2 FQNEAQ (reference sequence). The CDR3 is 13 amino acids. Trimming left V 5 bases short and J 6 bases short, with 13 bases between. The CDR3 region is CASSQWPQDGYTF. The CDR3 DNA is TGTGCCAGCAGCCAATGGCCCCAGGATGGCTACACCTTC.

The CDR3 DNA reads as TGTGCCACCAGTGATTTAGCCGGATTCGCTCGATCGAACACTGAAGCTTTCTTT. Translation gives CATSDLAGFARSNTEAFF. The V and J genes are TRBV24-1 and TRBJ1-1; D gene uncertain. The CDR3 is 18 amino acids. Germline V gene sequence: CDR1 KGHDR, CDR2 SFDVKD. The V gene lost 1 base and the J gene lost 1 base, with 18 bases spanning the gap.

The rearrangement links TRBV5-1 to TRBJ2-1; 16 nucleotides agree with TRBD2. The V gene end was trimmed by 3 bases and the J gene end by 7 bases; junction bases not matched to a gene: 10. The CDR3 spans 18 residues. CDR1 and CDR2 from the germline V gene are SGHRS and YFSETQ. CDR3 in amino acids: CASSSRGTSGGAGNEQFF. CDR3 in DNA: TGCGCCAGCAGCTCCCGAGGGACTAGCGGGGGGGCCGGTAATGAGCAGTTCTTC.